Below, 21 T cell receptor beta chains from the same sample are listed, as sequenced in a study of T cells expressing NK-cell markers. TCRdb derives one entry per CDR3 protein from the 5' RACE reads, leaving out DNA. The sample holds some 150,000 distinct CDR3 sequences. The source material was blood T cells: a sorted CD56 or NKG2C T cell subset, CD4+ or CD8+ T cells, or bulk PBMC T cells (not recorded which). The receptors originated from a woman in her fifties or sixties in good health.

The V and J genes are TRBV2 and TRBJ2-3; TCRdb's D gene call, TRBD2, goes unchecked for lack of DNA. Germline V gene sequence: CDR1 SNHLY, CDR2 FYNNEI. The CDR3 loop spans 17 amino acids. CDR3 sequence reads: CASSDRSSGSGTDTQYF.

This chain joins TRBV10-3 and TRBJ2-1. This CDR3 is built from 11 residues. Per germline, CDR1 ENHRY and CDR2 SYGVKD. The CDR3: CAISEPNEQFF.

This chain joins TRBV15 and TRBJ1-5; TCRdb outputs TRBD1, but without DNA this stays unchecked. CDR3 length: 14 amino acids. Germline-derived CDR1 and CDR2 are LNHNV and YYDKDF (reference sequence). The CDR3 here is CATGGQGINQPQHF. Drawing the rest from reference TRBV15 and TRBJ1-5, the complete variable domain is DAMVIQNPRYQVTQFGKPVTLSCSQTLNHNVMYWYQQKSSQAPKLLFHYYDKDFNNEADTPDNFQSRRPNTSFCFLDIRSPGLGDTAMYLCATGGQGINQPQHFGDGTRLSIL.

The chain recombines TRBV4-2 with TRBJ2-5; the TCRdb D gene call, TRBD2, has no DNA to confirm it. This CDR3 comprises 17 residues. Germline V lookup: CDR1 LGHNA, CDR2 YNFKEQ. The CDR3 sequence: CASSHPQPASGGETQYF.

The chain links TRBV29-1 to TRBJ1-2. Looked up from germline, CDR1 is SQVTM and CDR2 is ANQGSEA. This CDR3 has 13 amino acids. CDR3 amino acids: CSVESIGVNGYTF.

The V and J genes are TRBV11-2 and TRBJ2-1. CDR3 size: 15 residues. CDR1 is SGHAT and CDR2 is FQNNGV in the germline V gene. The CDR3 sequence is CASNNGGGSYNEQFF.

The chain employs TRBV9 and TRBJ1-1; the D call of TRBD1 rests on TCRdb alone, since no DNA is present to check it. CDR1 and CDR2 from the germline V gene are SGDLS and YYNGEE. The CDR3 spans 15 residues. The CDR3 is CASSASGLGNTEAFF.

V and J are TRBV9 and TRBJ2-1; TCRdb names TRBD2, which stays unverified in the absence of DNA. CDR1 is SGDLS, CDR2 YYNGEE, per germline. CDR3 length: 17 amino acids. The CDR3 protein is CASSGGLAGELDNEQFF.

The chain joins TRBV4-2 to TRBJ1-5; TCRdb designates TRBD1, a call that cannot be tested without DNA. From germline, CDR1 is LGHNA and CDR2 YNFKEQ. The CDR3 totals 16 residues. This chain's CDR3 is CASSLIDRDSNQPQHF.

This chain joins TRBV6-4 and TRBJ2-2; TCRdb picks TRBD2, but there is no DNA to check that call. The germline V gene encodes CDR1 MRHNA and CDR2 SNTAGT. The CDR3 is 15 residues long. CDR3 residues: CASSALSGSSGELFF.

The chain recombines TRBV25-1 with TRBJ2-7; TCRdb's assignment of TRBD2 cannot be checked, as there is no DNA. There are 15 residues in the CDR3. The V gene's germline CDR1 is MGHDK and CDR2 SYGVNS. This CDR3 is CASSEGLLYSYEQYF.

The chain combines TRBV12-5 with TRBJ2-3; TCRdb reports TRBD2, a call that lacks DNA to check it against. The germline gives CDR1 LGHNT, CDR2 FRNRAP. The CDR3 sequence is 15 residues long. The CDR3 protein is CASGLLAGVSDTQYF.

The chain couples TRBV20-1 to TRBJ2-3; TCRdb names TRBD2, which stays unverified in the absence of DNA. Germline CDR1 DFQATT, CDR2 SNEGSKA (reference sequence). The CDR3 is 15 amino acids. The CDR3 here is CSARDQAGVRDTQYF.

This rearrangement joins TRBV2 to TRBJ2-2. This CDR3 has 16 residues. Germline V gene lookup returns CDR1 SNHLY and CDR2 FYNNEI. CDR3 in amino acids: CASSEALGVDTGELFF.

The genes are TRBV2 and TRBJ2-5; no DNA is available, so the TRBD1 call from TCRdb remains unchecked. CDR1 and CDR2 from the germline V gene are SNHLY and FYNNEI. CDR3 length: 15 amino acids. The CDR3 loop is CASSEAGGAVETQYF.

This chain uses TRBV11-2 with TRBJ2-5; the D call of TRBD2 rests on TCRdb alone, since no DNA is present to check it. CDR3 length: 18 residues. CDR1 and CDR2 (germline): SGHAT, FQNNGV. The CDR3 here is CASSARPELAGGTETQYF.

CDR3 sequence: CASRLGTGGARTEAFF. The V gene is TRBV6-5, the J gene TRBJ1-1; no DNA is available, so the TRBD1 call from TCRdb remains unchecked. This CDR3 has 16 residues. The germline V gene has CDR1 MNHEY and CDR2 SVGAGI.

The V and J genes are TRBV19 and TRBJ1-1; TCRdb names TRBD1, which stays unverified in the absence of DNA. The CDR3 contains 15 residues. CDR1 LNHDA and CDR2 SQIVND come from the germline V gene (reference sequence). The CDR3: CASSIPGRSGTEAFF.

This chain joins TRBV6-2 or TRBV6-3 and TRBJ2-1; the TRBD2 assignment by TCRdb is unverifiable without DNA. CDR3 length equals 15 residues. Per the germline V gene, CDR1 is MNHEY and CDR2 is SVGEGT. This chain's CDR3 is CASSYDGLGLNEQFF.

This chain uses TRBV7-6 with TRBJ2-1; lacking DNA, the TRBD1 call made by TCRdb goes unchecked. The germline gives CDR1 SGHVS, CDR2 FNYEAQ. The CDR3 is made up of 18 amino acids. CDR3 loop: CASSLASTGHDSYNEQFF.

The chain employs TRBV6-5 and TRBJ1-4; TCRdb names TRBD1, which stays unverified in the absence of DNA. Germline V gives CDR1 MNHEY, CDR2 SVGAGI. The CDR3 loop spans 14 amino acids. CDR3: CASSYSQGSEKLFF.